This TCR beta chain was obtained from a study of T cell responses to AZD1222 COVID-19 vaccine. About this clone itself: The antigen is undetermined.

Generated by immunoSEQ multiplex PCR, the TCRdb table keeps only in-frame clones and is missing some. The sample shows roughly 100,000 clones, approximately 92% of them seen only once. The CDR3 runs 14 residues. CDR1 is LNHDA and CDR2 is SQIVND in the germline V gene (reference sequence). Trimming removed 5 bases from V and 3 bases from J; junction bases left unmatched: 4. Overall study results and limits: Donors in the cohort were predominantly white British and more often female, and clonal diversity was possibly underestimated.

The chain combines TRBV19 with TRBJ1-5; 7 bases are a match to TRBD1. The receptor's source is an adult who received the AZD1222 COVID-19 vaccine. The source material was peripheral blood, sampled 28 days after the second AZD1222 dose. The CDR3 spells CASSPGTVNQPQHF. The CDR3 bases are TGTGCCAGTAGTCCTGGGACAGTCAATCAGCCCCAGCATTTT.